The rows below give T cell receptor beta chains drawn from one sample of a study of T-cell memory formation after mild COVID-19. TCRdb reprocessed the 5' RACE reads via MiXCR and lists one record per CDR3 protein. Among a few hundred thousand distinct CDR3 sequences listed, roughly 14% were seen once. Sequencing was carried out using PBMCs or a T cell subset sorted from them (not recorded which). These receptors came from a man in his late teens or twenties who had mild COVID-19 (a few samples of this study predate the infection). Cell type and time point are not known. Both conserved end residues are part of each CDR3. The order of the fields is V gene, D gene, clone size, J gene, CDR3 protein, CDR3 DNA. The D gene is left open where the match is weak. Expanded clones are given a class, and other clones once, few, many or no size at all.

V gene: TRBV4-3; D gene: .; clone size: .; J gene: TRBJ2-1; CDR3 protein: CASSSRTLNEQFF; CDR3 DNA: TGCGCCAGCAGCTCACGGACCCTCAATGAGCAGTTCTTC
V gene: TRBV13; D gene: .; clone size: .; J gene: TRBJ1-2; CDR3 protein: CASSPSGAPSNRGGYTF; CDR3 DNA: TGTGCCAGCAGCCCCTCCGGCGCCCCGTCGAACCGCGGGGGCTACACCTTC
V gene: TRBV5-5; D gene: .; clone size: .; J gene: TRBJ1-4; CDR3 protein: CASTKEAANEKLFF; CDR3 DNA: TGTGCCAGCACCAAAGAGGCGGCTAATGAAAAACTGTTTTTT
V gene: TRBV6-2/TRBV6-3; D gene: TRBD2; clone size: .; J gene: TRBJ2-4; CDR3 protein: CASSYSRTSAKNIQYF; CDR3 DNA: TGTGCCAGCAGTTACTCGCGGACTAGCGCCAAAAACATTCAGTACTTC
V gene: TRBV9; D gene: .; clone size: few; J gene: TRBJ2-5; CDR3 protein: CAPVEVTQYF; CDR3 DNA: TGTGCCCCCGTCGAGGTGACCCAGTACTTC
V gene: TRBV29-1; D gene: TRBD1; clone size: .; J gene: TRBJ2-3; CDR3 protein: CSIGQGLGGNTDTQYF; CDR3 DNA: TGCAGCATTGGACAGGGGCTCGGGGGGAACACAGATACGCAGTATTTT
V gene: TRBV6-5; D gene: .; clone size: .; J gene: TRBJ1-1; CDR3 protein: CASMSGTEAFF; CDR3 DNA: TGTGCCAGCATGAGTGGGACTGAAGCTTTCTTT
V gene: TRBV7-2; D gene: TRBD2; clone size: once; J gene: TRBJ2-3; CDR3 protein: CASSLKSGLASHTQYF; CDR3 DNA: TGTGCCAGCAGCTTAAAGTCGGGACTAGCGTCTCACACGCAGTATTTT
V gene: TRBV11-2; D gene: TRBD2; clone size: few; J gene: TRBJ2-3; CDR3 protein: CASNSRGGTGDTQYF; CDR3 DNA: TGTGCCAGCAACTCCCGGGGGGGGACGGGTGATACGCAGTATTTT
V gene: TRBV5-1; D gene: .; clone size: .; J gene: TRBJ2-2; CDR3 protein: CASRPLIVPNAGELFF; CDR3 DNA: TGCGCCAGCAGACCCCTCATAGTCCCTAATGCCGGGGAGCTGTTTTTT
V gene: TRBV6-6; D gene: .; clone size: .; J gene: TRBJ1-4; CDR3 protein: CASWMEKLFF; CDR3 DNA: TGTGCCAGCTGGATGGAAAAACTGTTTTTT
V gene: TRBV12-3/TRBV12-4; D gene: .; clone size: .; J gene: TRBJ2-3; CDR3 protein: CASSSKTDTQYF; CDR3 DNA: TGTGCCAGCAGTTCAAAAACAGATACGCAGTATTTT
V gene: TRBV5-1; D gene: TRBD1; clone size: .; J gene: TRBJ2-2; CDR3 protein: CASRPGQGPGTGELFF; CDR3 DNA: TGCGCCAGCAGACCGGGACAGGGGCCCGGGACCGGGGAGCTGTTTTTT
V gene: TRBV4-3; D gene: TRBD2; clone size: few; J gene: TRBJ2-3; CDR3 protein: CASSQEAEGGHDTQYF; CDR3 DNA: TGCGCCAGCAGCCAAGAAGCAGAGGGAGGGCACGATACGCAGTATTTT
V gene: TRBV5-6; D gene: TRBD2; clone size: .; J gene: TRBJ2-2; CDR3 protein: CASSSTSGGTNTGELFF; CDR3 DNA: TGTGCCAGCAGCTCAACTAGCGGGGGGACGAACACCGGGGAGCTGTTTTTT
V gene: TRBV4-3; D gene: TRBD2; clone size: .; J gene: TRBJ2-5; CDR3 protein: CASSRAHSGGSQETQYF; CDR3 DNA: TGCGCCAGCAGCCGTGCCCATAGCGGGGGGTCGCAAGAGACCCAGTACTTC
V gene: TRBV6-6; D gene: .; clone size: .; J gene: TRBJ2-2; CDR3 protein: CASSQLAPNTGELFF; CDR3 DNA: TGTGCCAGCAGCCAGCTGGCGCCGAACACCGGGGAGCTGTTTTTT
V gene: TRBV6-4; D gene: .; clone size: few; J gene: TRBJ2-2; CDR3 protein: CASSEFGGLTGELFF; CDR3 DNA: TGTGCCAGCAGCGAGTTCGGGGGGCTTACCGGGGAGCTGTTTTTT
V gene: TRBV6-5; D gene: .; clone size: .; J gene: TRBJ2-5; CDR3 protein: CASSYSTAGWEKTQYF; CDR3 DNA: TGTGCCAGCAGTTACTCGACCGCGGGGTGGGAAAAGACCCAGTACTTC
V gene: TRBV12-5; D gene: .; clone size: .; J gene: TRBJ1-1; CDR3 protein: CASGLGSHTEAFF; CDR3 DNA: TGTGCTAGTGGTTTGGGGTCGCACACTGAAGCTTTCTTT
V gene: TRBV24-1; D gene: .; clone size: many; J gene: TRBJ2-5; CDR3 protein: CATSDFRTVETQYF; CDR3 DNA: TGTGCCACCAGTGATTTCCGGACCGTGGAGACCCAGTACTTC
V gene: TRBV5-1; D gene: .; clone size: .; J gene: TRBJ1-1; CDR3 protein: CASSLGRTDTEAFF; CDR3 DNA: TGCGCCAGCAGCTTGGGCCGGACAGACACTGAAGCTTTCTTT
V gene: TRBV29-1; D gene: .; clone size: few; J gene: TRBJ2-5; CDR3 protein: CSGMPTDMVETQYF; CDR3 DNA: TGCAGCGGGATGCCGACAGACATGGTGGAGACCCAGTACTTC
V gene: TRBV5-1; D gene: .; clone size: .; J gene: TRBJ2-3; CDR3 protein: CASSNDRAGDTQYF; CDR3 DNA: TGCGCCAGCAGCAATGACAGGGCGGGGGATACGCAGTATTTT
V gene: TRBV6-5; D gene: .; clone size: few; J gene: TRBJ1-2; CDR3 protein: CASAHESGYYGYTF; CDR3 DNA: TGTGCCAGCGCCCATGAATCGGGCTACTATGGCTACACCTTC
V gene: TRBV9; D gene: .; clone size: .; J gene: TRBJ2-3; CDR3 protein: CASGRDFTDTQYF; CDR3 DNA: TGTGCCAGCGGCAGGGATTTCACAGATACGCAGTATTTT
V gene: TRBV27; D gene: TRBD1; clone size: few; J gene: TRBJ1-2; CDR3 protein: CASSPGLGTAYGYTF; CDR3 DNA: TGTGCCAGCAGTCCTGGCCTGGGGACAGCCTATGGCTACACCTTC
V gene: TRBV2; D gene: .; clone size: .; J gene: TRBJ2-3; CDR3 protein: CASSELRSTDTQYF; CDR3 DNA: TGTGCCAGCAGTGAACTTCGTAGCACAGATACGCAGTATTTT
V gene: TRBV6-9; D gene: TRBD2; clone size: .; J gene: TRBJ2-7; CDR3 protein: CAKTSGTYEQYF; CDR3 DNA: TGTGCCAAAACTAGCGGTACCTACGAGCAGTACTTC
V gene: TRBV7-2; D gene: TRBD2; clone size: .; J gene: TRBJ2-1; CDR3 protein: CASSSRGVGYNEQFF; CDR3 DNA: TGTGCCAGCAGCTCCCGGGGGGTGGGGTACAATGAGCAGTTCTTC
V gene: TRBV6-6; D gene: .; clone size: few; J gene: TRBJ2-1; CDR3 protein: CASSTGIEQFF; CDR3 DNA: TGTGCCAGCAGTACCGGGATAGAGCAGTTCTTC
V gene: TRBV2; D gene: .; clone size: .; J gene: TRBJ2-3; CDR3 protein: CASSDREYTQYF; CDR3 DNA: TGTGCCAGCAGTGACCGGGAATATACGCAGTATTTT
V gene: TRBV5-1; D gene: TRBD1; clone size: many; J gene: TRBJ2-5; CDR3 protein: CASSLRDRGRQTQYF; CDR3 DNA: TGCGCCAGCAGCTTGAGGGACAGGGGGCGGCAGACCCAGTACTTC
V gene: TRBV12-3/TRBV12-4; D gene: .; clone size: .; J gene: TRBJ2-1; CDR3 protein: CASRTPRSSYTEQFF; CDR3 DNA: TGTGCCAGCAGGACTCCCCGGAGCTCCTACACTGAGCAGTTCTTC
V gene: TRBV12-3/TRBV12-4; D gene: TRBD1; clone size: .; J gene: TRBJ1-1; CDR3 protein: CASSYRGANTEAFF; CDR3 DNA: TGTGCCAGCAGTTACAGGGGAGCGAACACTGAAGCTTTCTTT
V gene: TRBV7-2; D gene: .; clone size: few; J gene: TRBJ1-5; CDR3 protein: CASSRSLNSNQPQHF; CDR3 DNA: TGTGCCAGCAGCCGATCCTTAAATAGCAATCAGCCCCAGCATTTT
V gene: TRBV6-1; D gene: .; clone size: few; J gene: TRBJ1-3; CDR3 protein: CATKAWRAGNTIYF; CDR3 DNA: TGTGCCACAAAGGCCTGGCGGGCTGGAAACACCATATATTTT
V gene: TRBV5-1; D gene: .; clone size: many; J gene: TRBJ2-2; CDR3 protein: CASSFSGGLAGELFF; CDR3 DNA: TGCGCCAGCAGCTTCTCAGGGGGGCTCGCCGGGGAGCTGTTTTTT
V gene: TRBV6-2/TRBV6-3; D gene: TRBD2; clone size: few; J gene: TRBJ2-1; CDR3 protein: CAGGGHNEQFF; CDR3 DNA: TGTGCCGGCGGGGGGCACAATGAGCAGTTCTTC
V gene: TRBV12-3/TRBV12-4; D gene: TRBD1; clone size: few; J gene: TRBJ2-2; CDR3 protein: CASSSQTGSPGELFF; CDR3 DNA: TGTGCCAGCAGTTCACAGACAGGGTCGCCCGGGGAGCTGTTTTTT
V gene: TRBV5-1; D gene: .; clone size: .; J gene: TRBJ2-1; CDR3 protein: CASSLDLRGGTYNEQFF; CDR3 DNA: TGCGCCAGCAGCTTGGACTTGCGGGGTGGCACCTACAATGAGCAGTTCTTC
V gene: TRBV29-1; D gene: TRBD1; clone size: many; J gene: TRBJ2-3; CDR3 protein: CSVGQGTDTQYF; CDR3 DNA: TGCAGCGTTGGACAGGGAACAGATACGCAGTATTTT
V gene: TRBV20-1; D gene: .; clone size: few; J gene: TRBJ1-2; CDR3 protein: CSAQPTGVANYGYTF; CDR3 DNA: TGCAGTGCTCAACCAACCGGGGTCGCGAACTATGGCTACACCTTC
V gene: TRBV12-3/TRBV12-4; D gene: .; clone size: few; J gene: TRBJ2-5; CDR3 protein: CASNTGNQETQYF; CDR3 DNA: TGTGCCAGCAATACAGGGAACCAAGAGACCCAGTACTTC
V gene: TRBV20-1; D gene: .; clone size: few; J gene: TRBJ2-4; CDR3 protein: CSARSGLAKNIQYF; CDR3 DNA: TGCAGTGCTAGATCCGGGTTGGCCAAAAACATTCAGTACTTC
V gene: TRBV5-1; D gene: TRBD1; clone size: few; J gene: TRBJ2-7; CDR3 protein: CASSLGTGSQYEQYF; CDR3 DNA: TGCGCCAGCAGCTTGGGGACAGGGTCACAGTACGAGCAGTACTTC
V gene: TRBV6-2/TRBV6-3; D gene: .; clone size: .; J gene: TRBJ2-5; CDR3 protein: CASNSWKETQYF; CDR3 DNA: TGTGCCAGCAATTCCTGGAAAGAGACCCAGTACTTC
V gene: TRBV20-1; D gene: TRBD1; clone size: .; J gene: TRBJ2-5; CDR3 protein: CSARGTGARETQYF; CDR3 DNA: TGCAGTGCTAGAGGGACAGGGGCCAGGGAGACCCAGTACTTC
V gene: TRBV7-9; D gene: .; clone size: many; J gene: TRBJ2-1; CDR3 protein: CASSTTTGRSEQFF; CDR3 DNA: TGTGCCAGCAGCACAACGACTGGGCGTTCTGAGCAGTTCTTC
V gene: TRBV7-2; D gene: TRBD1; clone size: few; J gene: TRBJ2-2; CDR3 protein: CASSQGQGVIGELFF; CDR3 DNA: TGTGCCAGCAGCCAGGGACAGGGAGTGATCGGGGAGCTGTTTTTT
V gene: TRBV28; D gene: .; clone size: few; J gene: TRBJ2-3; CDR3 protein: CASSRESATDTQYF; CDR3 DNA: TGTGCCAGCAGCCGTGAGTCAGCGACAGATACGCAGTATTTT
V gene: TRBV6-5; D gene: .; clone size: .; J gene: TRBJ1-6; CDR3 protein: CASSYSTRGFNSPLHF; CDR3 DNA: TGTGCCAGCAGTTACTCGACCCGAGGTTTCAATTCACCCCTCCACTTT
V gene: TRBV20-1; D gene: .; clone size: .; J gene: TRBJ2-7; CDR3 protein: CSARTGSEQYF; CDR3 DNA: TGCAGTGCCAGGACTGGGAGTGAGCAGTACTTC
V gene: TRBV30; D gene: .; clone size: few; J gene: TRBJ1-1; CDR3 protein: CAWSYEENTEAFF; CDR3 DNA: TGTGCCTGGAGTTACGAGGAAAACACTGAAGCTTTCTTT
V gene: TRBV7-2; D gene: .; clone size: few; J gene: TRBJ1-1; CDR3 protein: CASSFGSTEAFF; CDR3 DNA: TGTGCCAGCAGCTTCGGCAGCACTGAAGCTTTCTTT
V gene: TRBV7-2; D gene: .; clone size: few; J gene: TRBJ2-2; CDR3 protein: CASSPTGGGHGELFF; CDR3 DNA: TGTGCCAGCAGCCCAACAGGGGGGGGACACGGGGAGCTGTTTTTT
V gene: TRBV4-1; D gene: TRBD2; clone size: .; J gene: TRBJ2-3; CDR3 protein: CASSPVGGGANTDTQYF; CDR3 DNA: TGCGCCAGCAGCCCGGTCGGCGGGGGGGCGAACACAGATACGCAGTATTTT
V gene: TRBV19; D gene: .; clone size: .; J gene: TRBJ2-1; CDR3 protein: CASREIHEGLHNEQFF; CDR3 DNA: TGTGCCAGTAGGGAGATACACGAGGGCCTGCACAATGAGCAGTTCTTC
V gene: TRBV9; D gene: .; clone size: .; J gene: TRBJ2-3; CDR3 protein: CASSAISTGTDTQYF; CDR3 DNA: TGTGCCAGCAGCGCCATTTCCACAGGGACAGATACGCAGTATTTT